Presented here are 5 T cell receptor beta chains from one specimen sequenced in a study of lymphopenia after photon versus proton radiotherapy. Produced via immunoSEQ multiplex PCR; TCRdb's table is partial and in-frame only. Counted here are tens of thousands of clones, approximately 84% occurring once; the ten biggest clones make up about 1.9%. Sequenced here: peripheral blood, sampled from a patient treated with proton-based radiotherapy. The origin of the receptors is a man aged 60-69 years with pancreatic cancer.

The chain employs TRBV29-1 and TRBJ1-1; a weak D match, TRBD1 (5 bases). CDR3 length: 13 amino acids. Trimming took 4 bases from V and 2 from J, leaving 11 bases between them. CDR1 SQVTM and CDR2 ANQGSEA come from the germline V gene. The CDR3 here is CSVGKGINTEAFF. The CDR3 DNA reads as TGCAGCGTTGGAAAGGGGATTAACACTGAAGCTTTCTTT.

The chain couples TRBV2 to TRBJ2-5, with 8 bases identical to TRBD2. CDR3 length: 16 residues. Germline-derived CDR1 and CDR2 are SNHLY and FYNNEI. The J segment lost 5 bases and the V segment lost 6 bases, leaving 14 bases of the junction unmatched. CDR3 sequence: CASSHSGSGARETQYF. In DNA, the CDR3 is TGTGCCAGCAGCCACAGCGGTAGCGGGGCGAGGGAGACCCAGTACTTC.

The rearrangement links TRBV13 to TRBJ2-1; D may be TRBD1 or TRBD2 (6 bases each). Germline V gene data show CDR1 as PRHDT and CDR2 as FYEKMQ (reference sequence). Trimming took 5 bases from V and 0 from J, leaving 11 bases between them. The length of the CDR3 is 15 residues. DNA of the CDR3: TGTGCCAGCAGCCCCGGGGGCGGCTCCTACAATGAGCAGTTCTTC. Amino acids: CASSPGGGSYNEQFF.

The genes are TRBV6-1 and TRBJ2-7; D uncertain. Germline assignment: CDR1 MNHNS and CDR2 SASEGT. CDR3 length equals 15 residues. The V end was cut by 3 bases, the J end by 4 bases, with 16 bases between. Here the CDR3 reads CASSDGLRVKYEQYF. CDR3 sequence (DNA): TGTGCCAGCAGTGACGGGCTCAGAGTGAAATACGAGCAGTACTTC.

The V call is TRBV5-6, the J call TRBJ1-2; D is ambiguous. V gave up 2 bases and J gave up 6 bases, with 8 bases separating them. The CDR3 totals 12 residues. Germline CDR1 SGHDT, CDR2 YYEEEE. The CDR3 loop reads CASSLGTDGYTF. Written as DNA, the CDR3 is TGTGCCAGCAGCTTAGGCACTGATGGCTACACCTTC.